These T cell receptor beta chains were read from a single sample in a study of OX40 agonist ivuxolimab in advanced cancers. Data came from immunoSEQ multiplex PCR; TCRdb stores just in-frame clones and leaves some out. The data show about 54,000 clones, roughly 90% seen once. This specimen consisted of CD4+ or CD8+ T cells sorted from blood, obtained in a trial of the OX40 agonist ivuxolimab. The receptors here all came from an adult with an advanced solid tumor such as melanoma, head and neck, liver or kidney cancer. Each CDR3 is given with its conserved first and last residue. The D gene is left open where the match is weak. Rows may omit the clone size; those that give it use once, few, many or a size class.

NA | NA | TRBJ1-5 | TRBV5-1 | CASSLVSDQPQHF | TGCGCCAGCAGCTTGGTGTCAGATCAGCCCCAGCATTTT
NA | NA | TRBJ1-3 | TRBV14 | CASSVIGNTIYF | TGTGCCAGCAGCGTCATAGGAAACACCATATATTTT
NA | NA | TRBJ2-6 | TRBV5-1 | CASSLAVVLSSGANVLTF | TGCGCCAGCAGCTTGGCCGTCGTTCTAAGCTCTGGGGCCAACGTCCTGACTTTC
NA | NA | TRBJ2-5 | TRBV5-1 | CASSPGVGGGQETQYF | TGCGCCAGCAGCCCGGGTGTGGGAGGAGGGCAAGAGACCCAGTACTTC
TRBD2 | NA | TRBJ2-2 | TRBV7-3 | CASSLSGTNTGELFF | TGTGCCAGCAGCCTTAGCGGGACGAACACCGGGGAGCTGTTTTTT
NA | NA | TRBJ2-1 | TRBV19 | CASSPYRQVGYDEQFF | TGTGCCAGTAGTCCCTATAGACAGGTGGGTTACGATGAGCAGTTCTTC
TRBD2 | NA | TRBJ2-5 | TRBV15 | CATSRGSSGRIETQYF | TGTGCCACCAGCAGAGGGTCTAGCGGGAGGATAGAGACCCAGTACTTC
NA | NA | TRBJ2-2 | TRBV29-1 | CSHTTGTTGELFF | TGCAGCCATACAACAGGGACCACCGGGGAGCTGTTTTTT
NA | NA | TRBJ2-2 | TRBV18 | CASRPGVANTGELFF | TGTGCCAGCCGTCCGGGGGTGGCGAACACCGGGGAGCTGTTTTTT
NA | NA | TRBJ1-3 | TRBV4-1 | CASSQVPDSSGNTIYF | TGCGCCAGCAGCCAAGTTCCCGACAGCTCTGGAAACACCATATATTTT
NA | NA | TRBJ1-1 | TRBV10-1 | CASSETGSGEEAFF | TGCGCCAGCAGTGAGACAGGGAGTGGCGAAGAAGCTTTCTTT
NA | NA | TRBJ2-1 | TRBV2 | CASSRGDEQFF | TGTGCCAGCAGTCGAGGGGATGAGCAGTTCTTC
NA | NA | TRBJ1-1 | TRBV2 | CASRRQPNTEAFF | TGTGCCAGCAGGCGCCAACCGAACACTGAAGCTTTCTTT
TRBD2 | NA | TRBJ2-1 | TRBV15 | CATSGSSGRGGWVEQFF | TGTGCCACCAGCGGATCTAGCGGGAGAGGCGGTTGGGTTGAGCAGTTCTTC
TRBD2 | NA | TRBJ2-5 | TRBV5-1 | CASSLAGTSGETQYF | TGCGCCAGCAGCTTGGCCGGGACTAGCGGAGAGACCCAGTACTTC
NA | NA | TRBJ2-2 | TRBV11-2 | CASSPFRLAGTTGELFF | TGTGCCAGCAGCCCATTCCGGCTAGCAGGGACCACCGGGGAGCTGTTTTTT
NA | once | TRBJ1-2 | TRBV4-1 | CASSQAPIQPGYTF | TGCGCCAGCAGCCAAGCCCCGATCCAGCCCGGCTACACCTTC
TRBD1 | NA | TRBJ2-1 | TRBV6-6 | CASSKGARYNEQFF | TGTGCCAGCAGTAAGGGGGCGCGGTACAATGAGCAGTTCTTC
TRBD1 | NA | TRBJ1-1 | TRBV19 | CASSKLGQGENTEAFF | TGTGCCAGTAGCAAACTCGGACAGGGCGAGAATACTGAAGCTTTCTTT
NA | NA | TRBJ2-3 | TRBV5-1 | CASSLVAGDTDTQYF | TGCGCCAGCAGCTTGGTCGCAGGGGATACAGATACGCAGTATTTT
NA | NA | TRBJ1-3 | TRBV18 | CASSPQPTGAGNTIYF | TGTGCCAGCTCACCACAACCGACAGGAGCTGGAAACACCATATATTTT
TRBD2 | NA | TRBJ2-3 | TRBV9 | CASSVDGGTSPDTQYF | TGTGCCAGCAGCGTAGATGGCGGGACTAGCCCAGATACGCAGTATTTT
NA | NA | TRBJ1-3 | TRBV5-1 | CASSTGRSSGNTIYF | TGCGCCAGCAGCACAGGACGGAGCTCTGGAAACACCATATATTTT
NA | NA | TRBJ1-3 | TRBV28 | CASSSGKGNTIYF | TGTGCCAGCAGTTCAGGGAAAGGAAACACCATATATTTT
NA | NA | TRBJ2-5 | TRBV27 | CASSHSPETQYF | TGTGCCAGCAGCCACAGTCCAGAGACCCAGTACTTC
NA | NA | TRBJ1-5 | TRBV27 | CASSMTWGDRYNQPQHF | TGTGCCAGCAGTATGACATGGGGGGATAGGTACAATCAGCCCCAGCATTTT
NA | NA | TRBJ2-5 | TRBV6-5 | CASSIDRWMGETQYF | TGTGCCAGCAGTATCGACCGTTGGATGGGAGAGACCCAGTACTTC
NA | NA | TRBJ2-7 | TRBV7-2 | CASVPGWGFSYEQYF | TGTGCCAGCGTACCTGGTTGGGGCTTCTCCTACGAGCAGTACTTC
NA | NA | TRBJ2-7 | TRBV12-1 | CASSFSPRDVEQYF | TGTGCCAGCAGCTTTTCTCCCAGGGATGTCGAGCAGTACTTC
NA | NA | TRBJ2-1 | TRBV7-9 | CASGKDAYNEQFF | TGTGCCAGCGGAAAGGACGCGTACAATGAGCAGTTCTTC
NA | once | TRBJ2-1 | TRBV5-1 | CASSLTEYNEQFF | TGCGCCAGCAGCTTGACCGAGTACAATGAGCAGTTCTTC
NA | once | TRBJ1-2 | TRBV4-1 | CASSQWGGGANYGYTF | TGCGCCAGCAGCCAATGGGGCGGCGGAGCTAACTATGGCTACACCTTC
TRBD2 | NA | TRBJ2-1 | TRBV27 | CASSPLGSGRARNEQFF | TGTGCCAGCAGCCCCCTCGGGAGCGGGAGGGCCCGTAATGAGCAGTTCTTC
TRBD1 | NA | TRBJ1-5 | TRBV27 | CASSNRGGQPQHF | TGTGCCAGCAGCAACAGGGGCGGCCAGCCCCAGCATTTT
TRBD1 | NA | TRBJ2-7 | TRBV6-1 | CASSDAGTGVFEQYF | TGTGCCAGCAGTGATGCGGGGACAGGGGTGTTCGAGCAGTACTTC
TRBD2 | NA | TRBJ2-3 | TRBV5-1 | CASSLGSGASTDTQYF | TGCGCCAGCAGCTTAGGGAGCGGGGCGAGCACAGATACGCAGTATTTT
NA | NA | TRBJ2-1 | TRBV9 | CASSATSYNEQFF | TGTGCCAGCAGCGCCACTAGTTACAATGAGCAGTTCTTC
NA | NA | TRBJ2-7 | TRBV10-2 | CASSDRARVPYEQYF | TGCGCCAGCAGTGATAGGGCACGGGTTCCCTACGAGCAGTACTTC
TRBD2 | NA | TRBJ2-7 | TRBV10-3 | CAIRLAGAYEQYF | TGTGCCATCAGACTAGCGGGGGCCTACGAGCAGTACTTC
NA | NA | TRBJ2-7 | TRBV5-5 | CASSLGPDYEQYF | TGTGCCAGCAGCTTGGGACCGGACTACGAGCAGTACTTC
NA | NA | TRBJ2-5 | TRBV5-4 | CASSLAGVGETQYF | TGTGCCAGCAGCTTGGCGGGAGTCGGGGAGACCCAGTACTTC
NA | NA | TRBJ2-3 | TRBV6-5 | CASGGPDTQYF | TGTGCCAGCGGGGGGCCAGATACGCAGTATTTT
TRBD2 | once | TRBJ2-6 | TRBV29-1 | CSAGRGSGANVLTF | TGCAGCGCCGGGAGGGGTTCTGGGGCCAACGTCCTGACTTTC
NA | NA | TRBJ1-2 | TRBV15 | CATSYNSNYGYTF | TGTGCCACCAGCTATAATAGTAACTATGGCTACACCTTC
NA | NA | TRBJ2-4 | TRBV6-5 | CASAVSPCRQYF | TGTGCCAGTGCAGTTTCCCCCTGTCGTCAGTACTTC
TRBD1 | once | TRBJ1-5 | TRBV18 | CASSLTGGSNQPQHF | TGTGCCAGCTCGCTGACAGGGGGAAGCAATCAGCCCCAGCATTTT
TRBD1 | once | TRBJ1-6 | TRBV6-1 | CASSPGTDSPLHF | TGTGCCAGCAGCCCCGGGACAGATTCACCCCTCCACTTT
TRBD2 | NA | TRBJ2-3 | TRBV7-2 | CASSQPGLAGGADTQYF | TGTGCCAGCAGCCAACCGGGACTAGCGGGAGGAGCAGATACGCAGTATTTT
TRBD2 | NA | TRBJ2-3 | TRBV6-4 | CASSPYSGGDTQYF | TGTGCCAGCAGTCCCTATAGCGGGGGAGATACGCAGTATTTT
TRBD2 | NA | TRBJ2-5 | TRBV7-9 | CASSIGLAGQETQYF | TGTGCCAGCAGCATAGGACTAGCGGGCCAAGAGACCCAGTACTTC
TRBD2 | NA | TRBJ2-7 | TRBV2 | CASRELGTSGTNEQYF | TGTGCCAGCAGGGAACTCGGGACTAGCGGGACAAACGAGCAGTACTTC